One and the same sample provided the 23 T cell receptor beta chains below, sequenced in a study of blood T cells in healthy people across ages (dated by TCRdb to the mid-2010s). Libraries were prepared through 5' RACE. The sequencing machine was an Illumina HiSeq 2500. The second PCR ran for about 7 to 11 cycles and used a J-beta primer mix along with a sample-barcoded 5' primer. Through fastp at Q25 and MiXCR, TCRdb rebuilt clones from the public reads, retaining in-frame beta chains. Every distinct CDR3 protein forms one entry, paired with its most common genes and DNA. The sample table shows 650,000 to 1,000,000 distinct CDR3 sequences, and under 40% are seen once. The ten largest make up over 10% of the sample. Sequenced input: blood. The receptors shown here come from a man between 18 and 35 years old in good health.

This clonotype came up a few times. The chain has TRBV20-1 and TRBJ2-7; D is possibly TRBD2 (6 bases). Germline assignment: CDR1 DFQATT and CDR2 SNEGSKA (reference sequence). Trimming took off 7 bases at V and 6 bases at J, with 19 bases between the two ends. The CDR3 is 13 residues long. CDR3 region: CSVEGPILSEQYF. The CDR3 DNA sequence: TGCAGTGTGGAGGGACCAATCCTAAGCGAGCAGTACTTC.

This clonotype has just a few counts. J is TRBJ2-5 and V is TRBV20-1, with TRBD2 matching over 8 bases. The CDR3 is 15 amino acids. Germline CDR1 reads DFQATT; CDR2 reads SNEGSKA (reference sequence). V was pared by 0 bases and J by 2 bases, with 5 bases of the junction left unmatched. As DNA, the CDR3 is TGCAGTGCTAGAGAGGGGGGCGGGAGGCAAGAGACCCAGTACTTC. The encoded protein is CSAREGGGRQETQYF.

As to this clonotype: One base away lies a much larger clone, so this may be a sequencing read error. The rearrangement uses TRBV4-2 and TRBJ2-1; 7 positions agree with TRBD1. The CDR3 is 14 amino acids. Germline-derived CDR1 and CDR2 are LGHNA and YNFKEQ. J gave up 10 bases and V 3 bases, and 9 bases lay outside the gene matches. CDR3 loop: CASSHGQDHYEQFF. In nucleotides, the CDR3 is TGTGCCAGCAGCCACGGACAGGACCACTACGAGCAGTTCTTC.

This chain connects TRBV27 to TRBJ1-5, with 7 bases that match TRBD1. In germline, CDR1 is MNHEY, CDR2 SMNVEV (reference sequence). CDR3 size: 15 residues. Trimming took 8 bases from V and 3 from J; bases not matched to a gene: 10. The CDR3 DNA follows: TGTGCCAGCGGCCGGGACAGTCTTATCAATCAGCCCCAGCATTTT. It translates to CASGRDSLINQPQHF.

CDR3 residues: CAMGERQETGELFF. CDR3 bases: TGTGCCATGGGGGAAAGACAGGAGACCGGGGAGCTGTTTTTT. The rearrangement uses TRBV10-3 and TRBJ2-2; D might be TRBD1 (6 bases). CDR1 ENHRY and CDR2 SYGVKD come from the germline V gene. With 9 bases removed from V and 5 bases from J, the gap between germline ends came to 16 bases. The CDR3 runs to 14 residues.

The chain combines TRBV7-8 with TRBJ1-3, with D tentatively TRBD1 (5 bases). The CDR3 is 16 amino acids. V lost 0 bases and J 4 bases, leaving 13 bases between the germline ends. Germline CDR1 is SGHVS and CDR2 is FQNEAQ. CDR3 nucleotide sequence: TGTGCCAGCAGCTTAGCGGGACTGAGTAAAGGAAACACCATATATTTT. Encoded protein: CASSLAGLSKGNTIYF.

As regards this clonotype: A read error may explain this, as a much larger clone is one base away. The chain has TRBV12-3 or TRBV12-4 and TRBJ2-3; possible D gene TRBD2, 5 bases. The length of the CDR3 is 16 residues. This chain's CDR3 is CAGRSTTGWGTDTQYF. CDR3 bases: TGTGCCGGCAGATCAACCACGGGGTGGGGCACAGATACGCAGTATTTT.

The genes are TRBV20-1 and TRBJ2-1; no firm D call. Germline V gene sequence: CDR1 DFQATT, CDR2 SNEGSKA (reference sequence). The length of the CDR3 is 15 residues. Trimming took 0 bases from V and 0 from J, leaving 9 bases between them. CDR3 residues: CSARDQDSSYNEQFF. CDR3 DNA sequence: TGCAGTGCTAGAGATCAGGATAGCTCCTACAATGAGCAGTTCTTC.

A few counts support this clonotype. The CDR3 reads CASSLPGTTTDTQYF. CDR3 DNA sequence: TGTGCCAGCAGCCTTCCCGGGACAACCACAGATACGCAGTATTTT. The chain uses TRBV4-2 and TRBJ2-3; possibly TRBD1 for D (6 bases). V was cut by 4 bases and J by 2 bases, with 13 bases left in between. In germline, CDR1 is LGHNA, CDR2 YNFKEQ. CDR3 size: 15 residues.

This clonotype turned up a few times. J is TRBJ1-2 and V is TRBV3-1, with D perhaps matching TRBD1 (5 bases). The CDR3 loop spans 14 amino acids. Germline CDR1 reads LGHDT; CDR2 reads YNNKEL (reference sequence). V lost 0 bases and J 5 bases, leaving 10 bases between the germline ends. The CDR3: CASSQDQGTYGYTF. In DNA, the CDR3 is TGTGCCAGCAGCCAAGATCAGGGAACTTATGGCTACACCTTC.

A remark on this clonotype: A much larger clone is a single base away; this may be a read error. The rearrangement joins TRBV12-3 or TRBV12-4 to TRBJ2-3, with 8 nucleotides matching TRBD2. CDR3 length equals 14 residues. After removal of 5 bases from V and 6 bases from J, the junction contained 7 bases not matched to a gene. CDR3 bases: TGTGCCAGCAGTACCAGGGCTAGCGGGGATACGCAGTATTTT. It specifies CASSTRASGDTQYF.

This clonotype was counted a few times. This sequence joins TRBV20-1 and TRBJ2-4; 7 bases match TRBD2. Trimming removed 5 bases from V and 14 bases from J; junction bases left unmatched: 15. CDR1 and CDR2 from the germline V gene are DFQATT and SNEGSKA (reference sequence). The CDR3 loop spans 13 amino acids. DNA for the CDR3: TGCAGTGCTCCAGGGACTACTTTACGAGAGGAGTACTTC. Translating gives CSAPGTTLREEYF.

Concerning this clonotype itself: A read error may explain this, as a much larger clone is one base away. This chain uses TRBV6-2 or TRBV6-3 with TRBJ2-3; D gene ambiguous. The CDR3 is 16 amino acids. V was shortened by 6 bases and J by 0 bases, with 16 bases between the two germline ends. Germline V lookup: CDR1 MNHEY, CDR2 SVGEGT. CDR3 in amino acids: CASSSETTLSTDTQYF. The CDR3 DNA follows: TGTGCCAGCAGCTCCGAGACCACCCTGAGCACAGATACGCAGTATTTT.

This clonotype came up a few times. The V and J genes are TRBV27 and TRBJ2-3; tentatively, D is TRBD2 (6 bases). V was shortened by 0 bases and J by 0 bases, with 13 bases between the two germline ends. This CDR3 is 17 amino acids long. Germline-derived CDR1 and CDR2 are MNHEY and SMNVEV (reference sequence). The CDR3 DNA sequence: TGTGCCAGCAGTTTATCGAGGAGGGGTTATAGCACAGATACGCAGTATTTT. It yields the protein CASSLSRRGYSTDTQYF.

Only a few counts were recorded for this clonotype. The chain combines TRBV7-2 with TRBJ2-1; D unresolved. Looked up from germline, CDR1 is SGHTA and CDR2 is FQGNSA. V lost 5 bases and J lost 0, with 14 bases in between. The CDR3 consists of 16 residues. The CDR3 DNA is TGTGCCAGCAGCCCCCGGGCCGTGAACTCCTACAATGAGCAGTTCTTC. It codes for CASSPRAVNSYNEQFF.

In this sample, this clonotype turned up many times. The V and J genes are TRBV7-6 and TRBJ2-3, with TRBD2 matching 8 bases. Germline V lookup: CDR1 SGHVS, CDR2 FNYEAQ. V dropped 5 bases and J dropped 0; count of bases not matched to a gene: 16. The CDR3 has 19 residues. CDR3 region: CASSQTPGLEVRSTDTQYF. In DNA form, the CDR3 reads TGTGCCAGCAGCCAAACACCGGGACTAGAAGTTCGTAGCACAGATACGCAGTATTTT.

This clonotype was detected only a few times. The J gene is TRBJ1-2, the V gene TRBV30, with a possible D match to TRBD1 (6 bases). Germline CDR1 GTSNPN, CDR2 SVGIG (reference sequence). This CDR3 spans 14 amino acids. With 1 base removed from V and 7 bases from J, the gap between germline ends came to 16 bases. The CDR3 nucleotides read TGTGCCTGGAGTGGTTCACAGGGATCTTTTGGCTACACCTTC. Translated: CAWSGSQGSFGYTF.

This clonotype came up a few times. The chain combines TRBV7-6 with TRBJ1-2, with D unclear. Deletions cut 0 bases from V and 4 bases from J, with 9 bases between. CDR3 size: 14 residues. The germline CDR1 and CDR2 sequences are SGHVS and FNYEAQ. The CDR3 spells CASSLAPNSYGYTF. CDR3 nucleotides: TGTGCCAGCAGCTTAGCGCCGAACAGCTATGGCTACACCTTC.

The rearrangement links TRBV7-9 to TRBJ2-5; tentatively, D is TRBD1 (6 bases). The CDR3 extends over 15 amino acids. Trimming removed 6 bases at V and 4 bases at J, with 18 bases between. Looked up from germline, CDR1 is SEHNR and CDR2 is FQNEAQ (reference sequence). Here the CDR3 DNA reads TGTGCCAGCAGTCCTCGACAGGCCTCGGGAGAGACCCAGTACTTC. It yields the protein CASSPRQASGETQYF.

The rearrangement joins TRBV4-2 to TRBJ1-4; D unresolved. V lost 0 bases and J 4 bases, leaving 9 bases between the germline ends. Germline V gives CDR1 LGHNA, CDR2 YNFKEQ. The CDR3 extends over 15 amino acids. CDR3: CASSQDRQLNEKLFF. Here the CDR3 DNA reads TGTGCCAGCAGCCAAGACCGCCAACTTAATGAAAAACTGTTTTTT.

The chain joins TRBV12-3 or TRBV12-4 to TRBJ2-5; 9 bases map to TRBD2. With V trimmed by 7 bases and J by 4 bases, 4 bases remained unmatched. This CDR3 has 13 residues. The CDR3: CASISTSGETQYF. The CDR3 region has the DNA TGTGCCAGCATCTCGACTAGCGGAGAGACCCAGTACTTC.

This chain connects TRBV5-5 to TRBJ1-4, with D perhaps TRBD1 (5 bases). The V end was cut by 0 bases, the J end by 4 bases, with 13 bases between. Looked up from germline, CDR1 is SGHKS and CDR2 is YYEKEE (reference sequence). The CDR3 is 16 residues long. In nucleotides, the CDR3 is TGTGCCAGCAGCTTGGGGGACGGCTCATATAATGAAAAACTGTTTTTT. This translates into CASSLGDGSYNEKLFF.

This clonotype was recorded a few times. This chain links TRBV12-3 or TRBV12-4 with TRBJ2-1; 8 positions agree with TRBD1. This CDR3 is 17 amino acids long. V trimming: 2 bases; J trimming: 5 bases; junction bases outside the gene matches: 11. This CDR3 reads CASSLPDRGVSNNEQFF. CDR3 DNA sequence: TGTGCCAGCAGTTTACCCGACAGGGGAGTGTCGAACAATGAGCAGTTCTTC.